This T cell receptor beta chain comes out of a study of shared clonotypes between healthy human individuals. The length of the CDR3 is 16 residues. Trimming removed 4 bases at V and 2 bases at J, with 18 bases between. Germline V lookup: CDR1 LNHDA, CDR2 SQIVND (reference sequence). Data came from immunoSEQ multiplex PCR; TCRdb stores just in-frame clones and leaves some out. The table shows over a million clones, with less than 99% occurring only once. The clonotype originates from a man younger than 40 in good health. This sequence joins TRBV19 and TRBJ2-7; D perhaps matches TRBD1 (6 bases). Sequenced sample: naive CD4+ T cells sorted from blood. Subset meaning: CD45RA+ positively selected. CDR3 in DNA: TGTGCCAGTAGTAAGGGTCCAGGGGCAATTCCCTACGAGCAGTACTTC. Its translation: CASSKGPGAIPYEQYF. Based on the CDR3 plus reference TRBV19 and TRBJ2-7, the full variable domain is DGGITQSPKYLFRKEGQNVTLSCEQNLNHDAMYWYRQDPGQGLRLIYYSQIVNDFQKGDIAEGYSVSREKKESFPLTVTSAQKNPTAFYLCASSKGPGAIPYEQYFGPGTRLTVT.